This entry lists 25 T cell receptor beta chains sequenced from one sample in a study of T cell responses to AZD1222 COVID-19 vaccine. The table came from immunoSEQ multiplex PCR; TCRdb's copy has only in-frame clones and leaves some out. The top ten clones hold approximately 3.1% of a sample with approximately 82,000 clones, around nine tenths of them seen once. Material: peripheral blood, obtained 28 days after the second AZD1222 dose. Receptors originate from an adult who received the AZD1222 COVID-19 vaccine.

V is TRBV13 and J is TRBJ2-3; D uncertain. V dropped 6 bases and J dropped 0 bases, with 13 bases sitting between them. This CDR3 has 15 residues. In germline, CDR1 is PRHDT, CDR2 FYEKMQ (reference sequence). The CDR3 bases are TGTGCCAGCAGTCTCCGGATTCCTAGCACAGATACGCAGTATTTT. As protein: CASSLRIPSTDTQYF.

There are a few counts of this clone. The chain carries TRBV2 and TRBJ1-5; tentatively, D is TRBD1 (6 bases). With 6 bases removed from V and 4 bases from J, the gap between germline ends came to 16 bases. The CDR3 length is 15 residues. Germline CDR1 SNHLY, CDR2 FYNNEI. The CDR3 sequence is CASRPTGLENQPQHF. The CDR3, as DNA: TGTGCCAGCAGACCAACAGGGTTGGAGAATCAGCCCCAGCATTTT.

This clone was counted once. This sequence joins TRBV6-1 and TRBJ1-4, with TRBD1 as a possible D gene (5 bases). V was trimmed by 3 bases and J by 4 bases, leaving 18 bases between them. Per germline, CDR1 MNHNS and CDR2 SASEGT. The CDR3 contains 17 residues. DNA for the CDR3: TGTGCCAGCAGTGATTGGTTTGTAGGGCAGGGTAATGAAAAACTGTTTTTT. This gives the protein CASSDWFVGQGNEKLFF.

V gene TRBV7-9 combines with J gene TRBJ2-7; 8 positions agree with TRBD1. CDR1 and CDR2 (germline): SEHNR, FQNEAQ (reference sequence). V lost 3 bases and J lost 2; bases outside the gene matches: 12. CDR3 size: 17 residues. CDR3 sequence: CASSFNGQGRFPYEQYF. CDR3 sequence (DNA): TGTGCCAGCAGCTTCAATGGACAGGGAAGATTCCCCTACGAGCAGTACTTC.

The CDR3 is CASRGEGFPEAFF. The CDR3 DNA is TGTGCCAGCAGAGGCGAGGGATTCCCTGAAGCTTTCTTT. V usage is TRBV5-8 and J usage is TRBJ1-1, with D hard to call. V was pared by 5 bases and J by 6 bases, with 14 bases between. The germline CDR1 and CDR2 sequences are SGHTS and YDEGEE. The CDR3 loop spans 13 amino acids.

V is TRBV7-2 and J is TRBJ1-2; 10 bases align to TRBD1. Germline values: CDR1 SGHTA, CDR2 FQGNSA. V lost 5 bases and J lost 6; bases outside the gene matches: 12. The CDR3 loop spans 16 amino acids. The CDR3 region is CASSPTSDRGRDGYTF. In nucleotides, the CDR3 is TGTGCCAGCAGCCCAACCAGCGACAGGGGGCGCGATGGCTACACCTTC. The variable domain in full, with the rest retrieved from reference TRBV7-2 and TRBJ1-2, is GAGVSQSPSNKVTEKGKDVELRCDPISGHTALYWYRQSLGQGLEFLIYFQGNSAPDKSGLPSDRFSAERTGGSVSTLTIQRTQQEDSAVYLCASSPTSDRGRDGYTFGSGTRLTVV.

V and J are TRBV4-1 and TRBJ1-2; unclear D gene. Germline CDR1 is MGHRA and CDR2 is YSYEKL. The germline V and J ends were trimmed by 1 base and 4 bases, with 10 bases remaining between them. CDR3 length equals 14 residues. The CDR3: CASSQVEGLYGYTF. In nucleotides, the CDR3 is TGCGCCAGCAGCCAAGTCGAGGGTCTCTATGGCTACACCTTC.

In its sample, this clone was seen a few times. V gene TRBV5-6 combines with J gene TRBJ2-5; 11 bases map to TRBD1. The CDR3 runs 14 residues. CDR1 is SGHDT and CDR2 is YYEEEE in the germline V gene. Unmatched junction bases numbered 5, after V lost 3 bases and J lost 7 bases. CDR3 region: CASSWGTGGRTQYF. CDR3 coding DNA: TGTGCCAGCAGCTGGGGGACAGGGGGTAGGACCCAGTACTTC.

The chain uses TRBV21-1 and TRBJ2-7. TRBV21-1 is a pseudogene segment. This CDR3 contains 17 residues. The CDR3 is CASSKELRREKSYEQYF. The CDR3 region has the DNA TGTGCCAGCAGCAAAGAGTTAAGAAGGGAAAAGTCCTACGAGCAGTACTTC.

The rearrangement links TRBV4-3 to TRBJ1-6; D gene ambiguous. The CDR3 sequence is 14 residues long. Trimming took 0 bases from V and 9 from J, leaving 9 bases between them. Looked up from germline, CDR1 is LGHNA and CDR2 is YSLEER. The CDR3 DNA sequence: TGCGCCAGCAGCCAAGATAGACCAGTTTCACCCCTCCACTTT. It is translated as CASSQDRPVSPLHF.

The chain carries TRBV19 and TRBJ2-7; TRBD2 matches at 9 bases. The V segment lost 8 bases and the J segment 7 bases; nucleotides outside the gene matches: 12. This CDR3 region has 14 residues. Germline V gene sequence: CDR1 LNHDA, CDR2 SQIVND (reference sequence). This CDR3 is CASARGGSEGEQYF. For the CDR3, the DNA is TGTGCCAGTGCGCGGGGGGGCAGTGAAGGAGAGCAGTACTTC.

The V and J genes are TRBV5-4 and TRBJ1-2, with a possible D match to TRBD1 (5 bases). This CDR3 contains 14 residues. The germline gives CDR1 SGHNT, CDR2 YYREEE (reference sequence). Trimming removed 4 bases at V and 6 bases at J, with 16 bases between. Written as DNA, the CDR3 is TGTGCCAGCAGCCCGATCAGGGCTTTAGATGGCTACACCTTC. Protein: CASSPIRALDGYTF.

The rearrangement links TRBV5-6 to TRBJ2-5; 9 nucleotides agree with TRBD1. Germline-derived CDR1 and CDR2 are SGHDT and YYEEEE. V gave up 4 bases and J gave up 3 bases; unmatched junction bases: 4. This CDR3 contains 14 residues. The CDR3 sequence is CASSQGQGEETQYF. The CDR3 nucleotides read TGTGCCAGCAGCCAGGGACAGGGTGAAGAGACCCAGTACTTC.

V and J are TRBV20-1 and TRBJ1-6; D uncertain. The germline gives CDR1 DFQATT, CDR2 SNEGSKA (reference sequence). The CDR3 length is 11 residues. The V and J ends lost 0 bases and 9 bases respectively, with 3 bases between them. The CDR3, as DNA: TGCAGTGCTAGAGAGGGTTCACCCCTCCACTTT. Protein sequence: CSAREGSPLHF.

The genes are TRBV11-2 and TRBJ2-1; 9 nucleotides line up with TRBD1. V gave up 5 bases and J gave up 6 bases; unmatched junction bases: 2. The germline V gene encodes CDR1 SGHAT and CDR2 FQNNGV. CDR3 length: 13 residues. CDR3 bases: TGTGCCAGCAGCGAGGACAGGGGCAATGAGCAGTTCTTC. Translated: CASSEDRGNEQFF.

The CDR3 sequence is CASSYDHNQPQHF. CDR3 DNA: TGTGCCAGCAGTTACGACCACAATCAGCCCCAGCATTTT. This chain connects TRBV6-6 to TRBJ1-5, with D hard to call. This CDR3 region has 13 residues. Germline CDR1 is MNHNY and CDR2 is SVGAGI (reference sequence). The V end lost 2 bases, the J end lost 3 bases, and 5 bases lay between the germline ends.

V gene TRBV2 combines with J gene TRBJ1-2; D is possibly TRBD1 (6 bases). Trimming shortened V by 6 bases and J by 2 bases, and 13 bases separated the two germline ends. The CDR3 consists of 14 residues. Germline V CDR1 and CDR2: SNHLY, FYNNEI. The CDR3: CASRQGRKNYGYTF. DNA of the CDR3: TGTGCCAGCAGACAGGGTAGAAAAAACTATGGCTACACCTTC.

The V and J genes are TRBV3-1 (or the pseudogene TRBV3-2) and TRBJ1-4; no definite D call. Germline V gene data show CDR1 as LGHDT and CDR2 as YNNKEL (reference sequence). Between the trimmed V and J ends, which lost 3 bases and 8 bases, there was a span of 7 bases. The CDR3 loop spans 12 amino acids. In DNA, the CDR3 is TGTGCCAGCAGCCACTTTGAAGAAAAACTGTTTTTT. This encodes CASSHFEEKLFF.

The chain links TRBV15 to TRBJ1-2; D is uncertain. The CDR3 is 15 amino acids. Germline V gene sequence: CDR1 LNHNV, CDR2 YYDKDF (reference sequence). Trimming removed 5 bases at V and 0 bases at J, with 13 bases between. Written as DNA, the CDR3 is TGTGCCACCAGCGATTGGGGTTTAGCTAACTATGGCTACACCTTC. It codes for CATSDWGLANYGYTF.

This chain connects TRBV5-1 to TRBJ1-4; the match to TRBD1 covers 8 bases. The V gene's germline CDR1 is SGHRS and CDR2 YFSETQ. The CDR3 spans 14 residues. V shed 3 bases and J 6 bases; nucleotides not matched to a gene: 4. The CDR3 sequence is CASSYSGGYEKLFF. The CDR3, as DNA: TGCGCCAGCAGCTACTCAGGGGGCTATGAAAAACTGTTTTTT.

The chain recombines TRBV19 with TRBJ2-1; the match to TRBD2 covers 8 bases. V shed 2 bases, J shed 0 bases, and the junction held 6 bases outside the gene matches. Germline-derived CDR1 and CDR2 are LNHDA and SQIVND (reference sequence). The CDR3 is made up of 17 amino acids. In nucleotides, the CDR3 is TGTGCCAGTAGTATACCAGCGGGGGTTCGCTCCTACAATGAGCAGTTCTTC. Translated, it gives CASSIPAGVRSYNEQFF.

V and J are TRBV7-3 and TRBJ2-7, with D possibly being TRBD2 (5 bases). The CDR3 covers 15 residues. CDR1 SGHTA and CDR2 FQGTGA come from the germline V gene. Trimming stripped 5 bases from V and 4 bases from J, with 18 bases between. In nucleotides, the CDR3 is TGTGCCAGCAGCCCTCGGGTGGGGTCGGGGTACGAGCAGTACTTC. Translated, it gives CASSPRVGSGYEQYF.

The V call is TRBV19, the J call TRBJ2-5, with 15 bases lining up with TRBD2. This CDR3 comprises 16 residues. V shed 6 bases and J 1 base; nucleotides not matched to a gene: 3. Germline V CDR1 and CDR2: LNHDA, SQIVND (reference sequence). The CDR3 loop reads CASSGLAGGSQETQYF. The CDR3 region has the DNA TGTGCCAGTAGCGGACTAGCGGGGGGGTCCCAAGAGACCCAGTACTTC.

The chain links TRBV11-2 to TRBJ1-3; D remains ambiguous. V was shortened by 5 bases and J by 7 bases, with 9 bases between the two germline ends. The CDR3 extends over 12 amino acids. The germline V gene encodes CDR1 SGHAT and CDR2 FQNNGV. CDR3 bases: TGTGCCAGCAGCCCGAGTGTTAACACCATATATTTT. Encoded protein: CASSPSVNTIYF.

V is TRBV6-5 and J is TRBJ1-2; TRBD1 matches 7 bases. The junction had 4 bases not matched to a gene; V was cut back by 1 base and J by 2 bases. Germline CDR1 reads MNHEY; CDR2 reads SVGAGI. The CDR3 contains 15 residues. The CDR3 nucleotides read TGTGCCAGCAGTTACTTGGGCAGGGGGAACTATGGCTACACCTTC. Encoded protein: CASSYLGRGNYGYTF.